This T cell receptor beta chain was documented in a study of blood T cells in healthy people across ages (dated by TCRdb to 2015 to 2017). About the full investigation: In model experiments, template switching captured roughly one uniquely barcoded TCR beta cDNA molecule for every two T cells. To track age-related changes in TCR beta repertoire diversity, the study relied on deep sequencing normalized with unique cDNA molecular identifiers. Donors were grouped into four age groups: young (average roughly 17 years), middle-aged (less than 40), aged (roughly 67) and long-lived (just over 80). Donors of different ages were randomly distributed across sequencing lanes to avoid experimental bias. The study analyzed two additional independent replicas of 1 million unique cDNA reads from the same blood draw for two donors, one aged 18 to 30 and one aged 80 or older.

The research as a whole found: As age increased, observed TCR beta diversity per million T cells dropped in a roughly linear way, and a significant reduction was already evident by age 40. There was a strong correlation between observed TCR beta diversity and the percentage of naive T cells measured by flow cytometry. Compared with the aged group, the long-lived group had more naive CD4+ T cells, fewer expanded clones and increased TCR diversity, a pattern suggesting age selection. Donor CMV infection status was unknown, potentially confounding age-related changes in expanded clonotypes. Bulk unsorted PBMC profiling prevented conclusive comparison of naive and antigen-experienced compartments. Estimates of total diversity based on one million sequenced T cells were considered lower bounds and underestimates.

Donors were roughly 40 systemically healthy Caucasian individuals from Russia aged roughly 6 to 100 years. Each donor gave about 9.7 milliliters of peripheral blood, drawn into EDTA-treated Vacutainer tubes. PBMCs were isolated by Ficoll-Paque density-gradient centrifugation, with at least 7 million obtained per sample. Trizol reagent was used to extract total RNA from the PBMCs, yielding at least 6 micrograms per sample. Naive CD45RAhigh/CD27high T cell percentages were measured by flow cytometry on a PBMC aliquot from every donor. Libraries were made using 5' RACE. Sequencing relied on an Illumina HiSeq 2500. The second PCR ran for about 6 to 12 cycles and used a J-beta primer mix along with a sample-barcoded 5' primer. Each TCR beta cDNA molecule received a unique molecular identifier from a template-switch 5' adaptor carrying 12 random nucleotides. At least 3 million CDR3-containing paired-end reads were obtained from each sample. The Mint cDNA synthesis kit, primed by a TRBC-specific oligonucleotide, was used to synthesize first-strand cDNA from all RNA. Following uracil-DNA glycosylase treatment, all cDNA underwent a first 18-cycle PCR with the universal primers M1SS and BC2_uni_R. As for the original processing: For normalization, 1 million high-quality reads, each with a distinct molecular identifier, were randomly selected from each sample. Instead of being binned into consensus sequences, reads that shared molecular identifiers were thrown out. MiTCR, with a Q25 quality threshold and the strictest error-elimination algorithm, was used for CDR3 identification, clonotype clustering and error correction. Lower-bound total TCR beta diversity was estimated with a nonparametric unseen species model using Euler transformation. The public sequencing data were trimmed at Q25 with fastp and processed into clonotypes with MiXCR by TCRdb, which kept only in-frame beta chains. Here each entry gathers all rows of one CDR3 protein and keeps the most common genes and DNA. These V and J calls derive from TCRdb rather than the authors' analysis. Within this sample are approximately 810,000 distinct CDR3 sequences, with around 36% of them counted one time only. Jointly, the top ten make up over 10% of the sample.

Trimming removed 3 bases from V and 0 bases from J, leaving 9 bases between the germline ends. The germline V gene specifies ENHRY as CDR1 and SYGVKD as CDR2. From cysteine to phenylalanine, the CDR3 is 14 amino acids long. Only CDR3 DNA remains: 42 bases, in frame from the first base. This clonotype was counted at least ten times. Its binding antigen is unknown. No quality values exist for individual bases; no much larger clone is one base distant. The sequence derives from a man aged 18 to 29 in good health. The chain was built from TRBV10-3 and TRBJ2-7, with no confident D gene call. Source material: blood. In nucleotides, the sequence is TGTGCCATCAGTGAAGCCGGCAGCTCCTACGAGCAGTACTTC. It translates as CAISEAGSSYEQYF.